The rows below give T cell receptor beta chains drawn from one sample of a study of shared clonotypes between healthy human individuals. Repertoires were generated with immunoSEQ multiplex PCR, while TCRdb's copy carries only in-frame clones and drops some. Of approximately 810,000 clones detected, roughly 92% appear once; the ten largest clones hold less than 25%. What was sequenced was naive CD8+ T cells sorted from blood. The receptors shown here come from a man aged 25 to 40 in good health. CDR3s include the opening cysteine and the closing phenylalanine or tryptophan. Fields, in order: D gene, V gene, J gene, clone size, CDR3 protein, CDR3 DNA. A D gene is named only where the DNA matches it firmly. The size field is filled for only some rows; it gives once, few, many or a size class.

>-|TRBV11-2|TRBJ1-6|-
CASSLARAVQPLHF
TGTGCCAGCAGCTTAGCGAGAGCAGTACAGCCCCTCCACTTT
>-|TRBV11-3|TRBJ2-1|-
CASSFRGAGFNEQFF
TGTGCCAGCAGCTTCAGGGGAGCGGGGTTCAATGAGCAGTTCTTC
>TRBD2|TRBV13|TRBJ2-7|-
CASSSRTSGSEQYF
TGTGCCAGCAGCTCCCGGACTAGCGGGAGCGAGCAGTACTTC
>-|TRBV18|TRBJ2-1|-
CASSPGLTEQFF
TGTGCCAGCTCACCCGGATTGACTGAGCAGTTCTTC
>TRBD1|TRBV2|TRBJ2-1|-
CASSSIADRADNEQFF
TGTGCCAGCAGTTCTATCGCGGACAGGGCCGACAATGAGCAGTTCTTC
>-|TRBV7-6|TRBJ2-7|-
CASSLGGGRSYEQYF
TGTGCCAGCAGCTTAGGTGGAGGCAGGTCCTACGAGCAGTACTTC
>-|TRBV27|TRBJ2-2|-
CASSLKVARAMNTGELFF
TGTGCCAGCAGTTTAAAGGTCGCGCGGGCCATGAACACCGGGGAGCTGTTTTTT
>-|TRBV5-6|TRBJ1-2|many
CASSLVAAYGYTF
TGTGCCAGCAGCTTGGTGGCGGCTTATGGCTACACCTTC
>-|TRBV5-5|TRBJ2-4|-
CASSYEELAKNIQYF
TGTGCCAGCAGCTACGAGGAGCTAGCCAAAAACATTCAGTACTTC
>-|TRBV15|TRBJ2-7|-
CATSRDLNYEQYF
TGTGCCACCAGCAGGGACCTCAATTACGAGCAGTACTTC
>-|TRBV4-1|TRBJ1-4|-
CASSQDRGYDEKLFF
TGCGCCAGCAGCCAAGATCGGGGTTACGATGAAAAACTGTTTTTT
>-|TRBV14|TRBJ2-5|-
CASSTTSPEETQYF
TGTGCCAGCAGCACTACGTCGCCAGAAGAGACCCAGTACTTC
>-|TRBV4-3|TRBJ2-7|-
CASSQRDQTYEQYF
TGCGCCAGCAGCCAACGGGACCAAACCTACGAGCAGTACTTC
>TRBD2|TRBV7-6|TRBJ2-3|-
CASSLEAGFDTQYF
TGTGCCAGCAGCTTAGAAGCGGGATTCGATACGCAGTATTTT
>TRBD2|TRBV28|TRBJ2-7|-
CASSLGLALEQYF
TGTGCCAGCAGTTTGGGACTAGCACTCGAGCAGTACTTC
>TRBD1|TRBV27|TRBJ1-5|few
CASSSTGGVQPQHF
TGTGCCAGCAGTTCGACAGGGGGCGTTCAGCCCCAGCATTTT
>TRBD2|TRBV7-9|TRBJ2-1|-
CASSLVLAGGPSSYNEQFF
TGTGCCAGCAGCTTAGTTCTAGCGGGAGGGCCGTCTTCCTACAATGAGCAGTTCTTC
>-|TRBV7-9|TRBJ2-5|-
CASSLRLSSESQETQYF
TGTGCCAGCAGCTTAAGGCTTAGCTCAGAGAGCCAAGAGACCCAGTACTTC
>-|TRBV6-4|TRBJ2-1|-
CASSDSGAAYNEQFF
TGTGCCAGCAGTGACTCAGGGGCTGCGTACAATGAGCAGTTCTTC
>-|TRBV27|TRBJ1-2|few
CASSPAHRYGYTF
TGTGCCAGCAGTCCCGCCCATCGATATGGCTACACCTTC
>TRBD2|TRBV6-1|TRBJ2-5|-
CASRATSGFQETQYF
TGTGCCAGCAGGGCGACTAGCGGCTTCCAAGAGACCCAGTACTTC
>-|TRBV7-9|TRBJ2-1|once
CASSLTPNEQFF
TGTGCCAGCAGCTTAACGCCGAATGAGCAGTTCTTC
>-|TRBV4-1|TRBJ2-4|-
CASSLTPALGSIKNIQYF
TGCGCCAGCAGCCTAACTCCCGCCCTGGGTAGCATCAAAAACATTCAGTACTTC
>TRBD2|TRBV7-9|TRBJ2-1|-
CASSFRSFSGRRAGEQFF
TGTGCCAGCAGCTTCCGCTCCTTTAGCGGGAGACGGGCTGGTGAGCAGTTCTTC
>TRBD1|TRBV29-1|TRBJ2-1|-
CSVDNRGKSYNEQFF
TGCAGCGTTGATAACAGGGGCAAGTCCTACAATGAGCAGTTCTTC
>TRBD1|TRBV14|TRBJ1-2|-
CASSQRDRGLYGYTF
TGTGCCAGCAGCCAGCGGGACAGGGGGCTTTATGGCTACACCTTC
>-|TRBV15|TRBJ2-7|-
CATSRPNAGTPYEQYF
TGTGCCACCAGCAGACCGAACGCCGGGACCCCCTACGAGCAGTACTTC
>-|TRBV5-1|TRBJ2-3|once
CASSLDITDTQYF
TGCGCCAGCAGCTTGGACATTACAGATACGCAGTATTTT
>-|TRBV5-6|TRBJ2-7|-
CASSFGQPYEQYF
TGTGCCAGCAGCTTTGGGCAGCCCTACGAGCAGTACTTC
>-|TRBV25-1|TRBJ2-2|-
CASSDRDLVVRELFF
TGTGCCAGCAGTGATCGGGACCTTGTGGTGCGGGAGCTGTTTTTT
>-|TRBV15|TRBJ1-4|-
CATSRARGNEKLFF
TGTGCCACCAGCAGAGCTAGGGGAAATGAAAAACTGTTTTTT
>-|TRBV4-1|TRBJ2-7|once
CASSQGVGGYEQYF
TGCGCCAGCAGCCAAGGGGTCGGAGGCTACGAGCAGTACTTC